This T cell receptor (beta chain) was observed in a study of OX40 agonist ivuxolimab in advanced cancers. Profiling relied on immunoSEQ multiplex PCR, and the TCRdb table lists in-frame clones only, not all of them. This table holds tens of thousands of clones, 85% to 90% found once. The CDR3 contains 11 residues. The V and J ends lost 5 bases and 3 bases, in that order; junction bases with no gene match: 1. In germline, CDR1 is DFQATT, CDR2 SNEGSKA (reference sequence). Specimen: CD4+ or CD8+ T cells sorted from blood, collected in a trial of the OX40 agonist ivuxolimab. This receptor was taken from an adult with an advanced solid tumor such as melanoma, head and neck, liver or kidney cancer. The rearrangement links TRBV20-1 to TRBJ2-7, with TRBD2 matching over 7 bases. Written as DNA, the CDR3 is TGCAGTGCTGGGGGGGACTACGAGCAGTACTTC. Encoded protein: CSAGGDYEQYF.